The next 18 T cell receptor beta chains were all read from a single sample in a study of cytomegalovirus exposure and HLA in healthy donors. The PCR had 60 Vbeta and 13 Jbeta primers. Assay used: immunoSEQ multiplex PCR; TCRdb lists only in-frame clones, some missing. The table has about 180,000 clones, about 77% seen once. The specimen was PBMCs. Receptors originate from a woman aged 25 to 39 in good health and CMV-seropositive.

This clone occurred once. The chain has TRBV6-5 and TRBJ2-7; 9 bases line up with TRBD1. V shed 7 bases, J shed 3 bases, and the junction held 7 bases outside the gene matches. CDR3 length: 14 residues. The V gene's germline CDR1 is MNHEY and CDR2 SVGAGI. CDR3: CASIGGTGNYEQYF. The CDR3, as DNA: TGTGCCAGCATAGGAGGGACAGGGAACTACGAGCAGTACTTC.

As for this clone: The same CDR3 is also encoded by other DNA sequences in this sample. The rearrangement uses TRBV6-1 and TRBJ1-3; D uncertain. The CDR3 sequence is 15 residues long. Germline assignment: CDR1 MNHNS and CDR2 SASEGT. Trimming stripped 0 bases from V and 2 bases from J, with 8 bases between. CDR3 nucleotides: TGTGCCAGCAGTGAAGCGGGAGGGACTGGAAACACCATATATTTT. It translates to CASSEAGGTGNTIYF.

The chain couples TRBV11-2 to TRBJ2-1; D is uncertain. With 1 base removed from V and 0 bases from J, the gap between germline ends came to 7 bases. The CDR3 has 15 amino acids. Germline CDR1 is SGHAT and CDR2 is FQNNGV. CDR3 in DNA: TGTGCCAGCAGCTTAGGAGGTAGCTCCTACAATGAGCAGTTCTTC. Amino acids: CASSLGGSSYNEQFF.

This clone showed up just a few times. This chain links TRBV10-3 with TRBJ2-3, with 11 bases fitting TRBD1. V gave up 10 bases and J gave up 5 bases; unmatched junction bases: 8. Germline V gene sequence: CDR1 ENHRY, CDR2 SYGVKD. The CDR3 runs 14 residues. This chain's CDR3 is CATSPDRGQDTQYF. In DNA form, the CDR3 reads TGTGCCACTTCCCCGGACAGGGGGCAAGATACGCAGTATTTT.

This clone has just a few counts. The chain carries TRBV7-6 and TRBJ1-3, with TRBD1 matching 8 bases. In germline, CDR1 is SGHVS, CDR2 FNYEAQ. The V gene end was trimmed by 4 bases and the J gene end by 3 bases; junction bases not matched to a gene: 2. The length of the CDR3 is 14 residues. CDR3 protein: CASSSTGGGNTIYF. The CDR3 bases are TGTGCCAGCAGCTCCACAGGGGGTGGAAACACCATATATTTT. Complete variable domain (other parts from reference TRBV7-6 and TRBJ1-3): GAGVSQSPRYKVTKRGQDVALRCDPISGHVSLYWYRQALGQGPEFLTYFNYEAQQDKSGLPNDRFSAERPEGSISTLTIQRTEQRDSAMYRCASSSTGGGNTIYFGEGSWLTVV.

This chain joins TRBV4-1 and TRBJ2-7; TRBD2 might be the D (7 bases). Trimming cost V 5 bases and J 2 bases, with 13 bases left between them. CDR1 is MGHRA and CDR2 is YSYEKL in the germline V gene. The CDR3 contains 14 residues. The CDR3 sequence: CASSFGGLTYEQYF. The CDR3, as DNA: TGCGCCAGCAGCTTCGGGGGGCTGACCTACGAGCAGTACTTC.

This clone was detected only a few times. This chain links TRBV4-2 with TRBJ2-3, with 14 bases fitting TRBD2. V shed 2 bases and J 7 bases; nucleotides not matched to a gene: 17. Germline V gives CDR1 LGHNA, CDR2 YNFKEQ. This CDR3 region has 20 residues. The CDR3 loop is CASSQLDGWARTSGGNTQYF. In DNA, the CDR3 is TGTGCCAGCAGCCAACTAGATGGGTGGGCTCGGACTAGCGGGGGGAATACGCAGTATTTT.

The V gene is TRBV5-6, the J gene TRBJ2-2; 8 bases line up with TRBD2. The CDR3 consists of 14 residues. Trimming took 2 bases from V and 7 from J; bases not matched to a gene: 4. Germline V lookup: CDR1 SGHDT, CDR2 YYEEEE. DNA for the CDR3: TGTGCCAGCAGCTTCGGGGGGGCCTACGGGGAGCTGTTTTTT. Protein: CASSFGGAYGELFF.

This chain links TRBV4-1 with TRBJ2-7; TRBD2 might be the D (6 bases). V lost 5 bases and J 3 bases, leaving 20 bases between the germline ends. This CDR3 has 16 residues. Germline CDR1 reads MGHRA; CDR2 reads YSYEKL. The CDR3 DNA sequence: TGCGCCAGCAGCAAGATGCCGGGCATGACTAGCTACGAGCAGTACTTC. Encoded protein: CASSKMPGMTSYEQYF.

V gene TRBV5-1 combines with J gene TRBJ2-2; TRBD2 matches 11 bases. V lost 3 bases to trimming and J lost 1 base; unmatched junction nucleotides: 2. Per the germline V gene, CDR1 is SGHRS and CDR2 is YFSETQ. This CDR3 is built from 16 residues. The DNA for the CDR3 is TGCGCCAGCAGCTCGCTAGCGGGGGGGAACACCGGGGAGCTGTTTTTT. Encoded protein: CASSSLAGGNTGELFF.

This rearrangement joins TRBV28 to TRBJ1-5, with 8 positions matching TRBD1. CDR3 length: 15 amino acids. Germline V gene sequence: CDR1 MDHEN, CDR2 SYDVKM. J gave up 6 bases and V 6 bases, and 10 bases lay outside the gene matches. The CDR3 DNA sequence: TGTGCCAGCAGCTCCCCGGACAGGGCGGGTCAGCCCCAGCATTTT. Its protein is CASSSPDRAGQPQHF.

The gene calls are TRBV28 and TRBJ2-2; 15 bases are a match to TRBD2. V lost 0 bases, J lost 5 bases, and 4 bases stayed unmatched. CDR3 size: 18 residues. Germline V gene data show CDR1 as MDHEN and CDR2 as SYDVKM. CDR3 sequence: CASSLWGLAGGRTGELFF. For the CDR3, the DNA is TGTGCCAGCAGTTTATGGGGACTAGCGGGGGGTCGGACCGGGGAGCTGTTTTTT.

This clone was counted between two and nine times. The chain carries TRBV11-2 and TRBJ1-5, with TRBD1 identical over 7 bases. V was pared by 5 bases and J by 4 bases, with 8 bases of the junction left unmatched. This CDR3 spans 15 amino acids. Germline V gives CDR1 SGHAT, CDR2 FQNNGV. CDR3 residues: CASSQGTVQNQPQHF. The CDR3 DNA is TGTGCCAGCAGCCAAGGGACAGTCCAGAATCAGCCCCAGCATTTT.

This clone was observed once. The chain's CDR3 is CASSLEPGGLGELFF. CDR3 nucleotides: TGTGCCAGCAGCTTAGAACCGGGGGGGCTCGGGGAGCTGTTTTTT. V and J are TRBV11-3 and TRBJ2-2; TRBD2 matches at 8 bases. This CDR3 comprises 15 residues. V was clipped by 0 bases and J by 7 bases; unmatched bases: 4. Germline CDR1 and CDR2: SGHNT and YENEEA.

The chain employs TRBV9 and TRBJ2-1, with TRBD2 matching 9 bases. The CDR3 contains 15 residues. The V gene end was trimmed by 0 bases and the J gene end by 10 bases; junction bases not matched to a gene: 8. From germline, CDR1 is SGDLS and CDR2 YYNGEE. The CDR3 coding sequence is TGTGCCAGCAGCGTAGCTGGCGGGGGGGCCAAAGAGCAGTTCTTC. Protein sequence: CASSVAGGGAKEQFF.

V usage is TRBV7-2 and J usage is TRBJ2-2, with TRBD2 matching 13 bases. The CDR3 length is 16 residues. CDR1 and CDR2 (germline): SGHTA, FQGNSA. The J segment lost 6 bases and the V segment lost 5 bases, leaving 6 bases of the junction unmatched. CDR3: CASSLQLAGGPGELFF. The CDR3 DNA follows: TGTGCCAGCAGCCTTCAACTAGCGGGGGGGCCCGGGGAGCTGTTTTTT. The complete variable domain, with remaining parts taken from reference TRBV7-2 and TRBJ2-2, reads GAGVSQSPSNKVTEKGKDVELRCDPISGHTALYWYRQSLGQGLEFLIYFQGNSAPDKSGLPSDRFSAERTGGSVSTLTIQRTQQEDSAVYLCASSLQLAGGPGELFFGEGSRLTVL.

The rearrangement links TRBV4-3 to TRBJ2-1, with 7 bases that match TRBD2. This CDR3 contains 15 residues. Trimming at V came to 0 bases and at J to 8 bases, leaving 7 bases not matched to a gene. Germline values: CDR1 LGHNA, CDR2 YSLEER. The CDR3 sequence: CASSQDTSVVYEQFF. For the CDR3, the DNA is TGCGCCAGCAGCCAAGACACTAGCGTAGTCTATGAGCAGTTCTTC.

This chain links TRBV28 with TRBJ2-1, with TRBD1 identical over 9 bases. CDR3 length equals 14 residues. Trimming removed 2 bases from V and 6 bases from J; junction bases left unmatched: 2. Per the germline V gene, CDR1 is MDHEN and CDR2 is SYDVKM. This chain's CDR3 is CASSLGTGLNEQFF. Here the CDR3 DNA reads TGTGCCAGCAGTTTAGGGACAGGGCTCAATGAGCAGTTCTTC.